This is a list of T cell receptor beta chains from one sample in a study of T cell changes during pregnancy in multiple sclerosis. Generated by immunoSEQ multiplex PCR, the TCRdb table keeps only in-frame clones and is missing some. The repertoire holds some 80,000 clones, with about 93% as singletons. This material consisted of CD4+ T cells from peripheral blood mononuclear cells, taken after pregnancy. These receptors all stem from a female donor with multiple sclerosis, enrolled in a pregnancy study. Both conserved end residues are part of each CDR3. The order of the fields is CDR3 protein, V gene.

CASSSGLAGGRRFF TRBV19
CASLGLAGYEQFF TRBV30
CSVGADLLQPQHF TRBV29-1
CASSLARERESNEQFF TRBV7-8
CASSLGGLAVSTDTQYF TRBV7-6
CATSSIISGTEQYF TRBV15
CASSLWALAGGPGEQYF TRBV28
CASSPSGQGVGETQYF TRBV4-2
CASSMGREAYGYTF TRBV19
CASSPTRSVINTEAFF TRBV19
CASSFALRGESEQFF TRBV13
CASSTGAIEPQHF TRBV2
CASSGGTDTQYF TRBV6-1
CAWRLGPGELFF TRBV30
CASSLEGGAYTEQFF TRBV28
CSVEGGRLEAFF TRBV29-1
CASSQDLLEGRAFF TRBV4-2
CASSPLSKPSGNTIYF TRBV18
CASQDRDYGYTF TRBV28
CASSLTGGGYTF TRBV28
CASSQEGSSWDNEQFF TRBV4-2
CASSDRGRGATGELFF TRBV2
CASSLSGRAYEQYF TRBV6-5
CASIRVIAGAYTGELFF TRBV14
CASSYFGGANTEAFF TRBV6-5
CASSSGLAALREQYF TRBV7-9
CASRMTGGGETQYF TRBV27
CASSQDLTEPRRGYTF TRBV4-2
CSVPLYGEQFF TRBV29-1
CASSPGQISYEQYF TRBV7-8
CASSYSKAGASYEQYF TRBV6-6
CASSLGLAASTDTQYF TRBV5-1
CSVASAGELFF TRBV29-1
CASSQGRLTNEKLFF TRBV4-3
CASSLTSGSNYEQYF TRBV6-5
CASSLGQGVVAQYF TRBV7-2
CASSPQPSGAPNEQFF TRBV18